Described below is a single TCR beta chain sequence and its context. Its target is not known. The data were taken from a study of response to subunit inactivated influenza vaccine. General study results and limits: The authors proposed limited new T cell recruitment per seasonal influenza vaccination.

This CDR3 contains 13 residues. Germline CDR1 is SEHNR and CDR2 is FQNEAQ (reference sequence). Trimming shortened V by 5 bases and J by 0 bases, and 5 bases separated the two germline ends. TCRdb re-analysed the RT-PCR reads in MiXCR, keeping a single row per CDR3 protein. The table lists 650,000 or so distinct CDR3 sequences, approximately 14% of them singletons, with 7.5% to 9% in the top ten. The chain uses TRBV7-9 and TRBJ2-4; D gene ambiguous. The source material was PBMCs from blood, sampled around 15 days before vaccination. The TCR comes from a man between 45 and 60 years old who received an inactivated influenza vaccine. As DNA, the CDR3 is TGTGCCAGCAGCGAACTAGCCAAAAACATTCAGTACTTC. It codes for CASSELAKNIQYF.